The rows below give T cell receptor beta chains drawn from one sample of a study of T cells after yellow fever vaccination. Via MiXCR, TCRdb re-called the 5' RACE reads, giving one row per CDR3 protein. The sample records a few hundred thousand distinct CDR3 sequences, about 15% being singletons. This material consisted of PBMCs, taken 5 days after the first yellow fever vaccination. The receptors were gathered from a man younger than 35 who received the YFV17D yellow fever vaccine. Each CDR3 is given with its conserved first and last residue. The order of the fields is V gene, D gene, J gene, clone size, CDR3 DNA, CDR3 protein. D genes are given only for firm matches. Some rows have no size entry. The others give once, few or many, or a class for an expanded clone.

v_call: TRBV7-9; d_call: .; j_call: TRBJ2-2; clone_size: few; cdr3_nt: TGTGCCAGCAGCTTTCGAGGTTTCGGGGAGCTGTTTTTT; cdr3_aa: CASSFRGFGELFF
v_call: TRBV10-3; d_call: .; j_call: TRBJ2-1; clone_size: few; cdr3_nt: TGTGCCATCAGGCCCTTTGGGGCGGGGTACAATGAGCAGTTCTTC; cdr3_aa: CAIRPFGAGYNEQFF
v_call: TRBV5-1; d_call: TRBD2; j_call: TRBJ2-1; clone_size: .; cdr3_nt: TGCGCCAGCAGCCTGGGACTAGCGGGGGATTTCAATGAGCAGTTCTTC; cdr3_aa: CASSLGLAGDFNEQFF
v_call: TRBV3-1; d_call: TRBD1; j_call: TRBJ1-2; clone_size: .; cdr3_nt: TGTGCCAGCAGCCAAGATTGGGGACAGATCGATTATGGCTACACCTTC; cdr3_aa: CASSQDWGQIDYGYTF
v_call: TRBV20-1; d_call: .; j_call: TRBJ1-5; clone_size: few; cdr3_nt: TGCAGTGCTAAAGGAAGACGCCATAGCAATCAGCCCCAGCATTTT; cdr3_aa: CSAKGRRHSNQPQHF
v_call: TRBV5-6; d_call: .; j_call: TRBJ2-3; clone_size: few; cdr3_nt: TGTGCCAGCAGCTTGGAGAGGGTTACAGATACGCAGTATTTT; cdr3_aa: CASSLERVTDTQYF
v_call: TRBV5-1; d_call: .; j_call: TRBJ2-5; clone_size: few; cdr3_nt: TGCGCCAGCAGCTTGGAATTCTTAAGGGGAGAGACCCAGTACTTC; cdr3_aa: CASSLEFLRGETQYF
v_call: TRBV29-1; d_call: .; j_call: TRBJ2-5; clone_size: few; cdr3_nt: TGCAGCGTTGCGGTCGGGGGACAGACCCAGTACTTC; cdr3_aa: CSVAVGGQTQYF
v_call: TRBV15; d_call: .; j_call: TRBJ2-5; clone_size: .; cdr3_nt: TGTGCCACCAGCAGAGATAAGGGACTTTCACAAGAGACCCAGTACTTC; cdr3_aa: CATSRDKGLSQETQYF
v_call: TRBV7-9; d_call: .; j_call: TRBJ1-2; clone_size: few; cdr3_nt: TGTGCCAGCAGCCCACAGGGTTTCAATGGCTACACCTTC; cdr3_aa: CASSPQGFNGYTF
v_call: TRBV19; d_call: TRBD2; j_call: TRBJ2-1; clone_size: few; cdr3_nt: TGTGCCAGTAGTTCGACTAGCGGGGTCCCCAATGAGCAGTTCTTC; cdr3_aa: CASSSTSGVPNEQFF
v_call: TRBV5-5; d_call: .; j_call: TRBJ1-1; clone_size: .; cdr3_nt: TGTGCCAGCAGCTTGCCCGGGGGCGAGGACACTGAAGCTTTCTTT; cdr3_aa: CASSLPGGEDTEAFF
v_call: TRBV5-8; d_call: TRBD1; j_call: TRBJ2-2; clone_size: few; cdr3_nt: TGTGCCAGCAGCTCCGGGACAGGGCAAACCGGGGAGCTGTTTTTT; cdr3_aa: CASSSGTGQTGELFF
v_call: TRBV18; d_call: .; j_call: TRBJ1-3; clone_size: few; cdr3_nt: TGTGCCAGCTCACGAGAGGTGTGGAACACCATATATTTT; cdr3_aa: CASSREVWNTIYF
v_call: TRBV12-3/TRBV12-4; d_call: TRBD1; j_call: TRBJ2-1; clone_size: .; cdr3_nt: TGTGCCAGCTGGACAGGGACCTACAATGAGCAGTTCTTC; cdr3_aa: CASWTGTYNEQFF
v_call: TRBV10-3; d_call: .; j_call: TRBJ2-7; clone_size: .; cdr3_nt: TGTGCCATCAGTGAGTCGCTTGGGACTTCCTACGAGCAGTACTTC; cdr3_aa: CAISESLGTSYEQYF
v_call: TRBV10-2; d_call: TRBD2; j_call: TRBJ2-1; clone_size: few; cdr3_nt: TGCGCCAGCACTAAACTAGCGGGGGATAATGAGCAGTTCTTC; cdr3_aa: CASTKLAGDNEQFF
v_call: TRBV28; d_call: .; j_call: TRBJ2-1; clone_size: few; cdr3_nt: TGTGCCAGCATTTCACCGGGACAAGCCTTAAGGAATGAGCAGTTCTTC; cdr3_aa: CASISPGQALRNEQFF
v_call: TRBV12-3/TRBV12-4; d_call: .; j_call: TRBJ1-2; clone_size: .; cdr3_nt: TGTGCCAGCAGTTTAGCGCTGGCAGGGGCTACGAACTATGGCTACACCTTC; cdr3_aa: CASSLALAGATNYGYTF
v_call: TRBV7-9; d_call: .; j_call: TRBJ1-3; clone_size: .; cdr3_nt: TGTGCCAGCACGCACTCTGGAAACACCATATATTTT; cdr3_aa: CASTHSGNTIYF
v_call: TRBV7-2; d_call: TRBD1; j_call: TRBJ1-2; clone_size: few; cdr3_nt: TGTGCCAGCAGCTTAACCCGGACAGGCGTTTGGGGCTACACCTTC; cdr3_aa: CASSLTRTGVWGYTF
v_call: TRBV2; d_call: .; j_call: TRBJ2-5; clone_size: few; cdr3_nt: TGTGCCAACTGCAGGGACATCGGAGAGACCCAGTACTTC; cdr3_aa: CANCRDIGETQYF
v_call: TRBV12-3/TRBV12-4; d_call: .; j_call: TRBJ2-5; clone_size: .; cdr3_nt: TGTGCCAGCAGTCCGTCAACGCAACAAGAGACCCAGTACTTC; cdr3_aa: CASSPSTQQETQYF
v_call: TRBV20-1; d_call: .; j_call: TRBJ1-1; clone_size: few; cdr3_nt: TGCAGTGCTAACGGGAAGATCGCTGAAGCTTTCTTT; cdr3_aa: CSANGKIAEAFF
v_call: TRBV7-9; d_call: .; j_call: TRBJ1-6; clone_size: few; cdr3_nt: TGTGCCAGCAGCTTCAGCAGGATCTCAACCCTCCACTTT; cdr3_aa: CASSFSRISTLHF
v_call: TRBV12-3/TRBV12-4; d_call: .; j_call: TRBJ2-1; clone_size: .; cdr3_nt: TGTGCCAGCATGTGGAATGAGCAGTTCTTC; cdr3_aa: CASMWNEQFF
v_call: TRBV5-1; d_call: .; j_call: TRBJ1-2; clone_size: many; cdr3_nt: TGCGCCAGCAGCTTGATGGGGGAAAGTGGCTACACCTTC; cdr3_aa: CASSLMGESGYTF
v_call: TRBV28; d_call: .; j_call: TRBJ1-2; clone_size: .; cdr3_nt: TGTGCCAGCAGTTTGGAGATCCCAACCCCGTCTGGCTACACCTTC; cdr3_aa: CASSLEIPTPSGYTF
v_call: TRBV3-1; d_call: TRBD2; j_call: TRBJ2-3; clone_size: .; cdr3_nt: TGTGCCTGCTGCCAAGCGGGGGGGCCTGCAGATACGCAGTATTTT; cdr3_aa: CACCQAGGPADTQYF
v_call: TRBV6-5; d_call: .; j_call: TRBJ2-1; clone_size: .; cdr3_nt: TGTGCCAGCAGTTACACAGGGCCCGGGGGCAATGAGCAGTTCTTC; cdr3_aa: CASSYTGPGGNEQFF
v_call: TRBV5-1; d_call: .; j_call: TRBJ2-1; clone_size: many; cdr3_nt: TGCGCCAGCAGCTTGGATGGGGGCCCCAACAATGAGCAGTTCTTC; cdr3_aa: CASSLDGGPNNEQFF
v_call: TRBV6-1; d_call: .; j_call: TRBJ2-4; clone_size: few; cdr3_nt: TGTGCCAGCGGGATTGAGGCCAAAAACATTCAGTACTTC; cdr3_aa: CASGIEAKNIQYF
v_call: TRBV24-1; d_call: .; j_call: TRBJ2-3; clone_size: .; cdr3_nt: TGTGCCACCAGTGATTTGCCCGGCAGATCCGGCATAGATACGCAGTATTTT; cdr3_aa: CATSDLPGRSGIDTQYF